The 21 T cell receptor beta chains in this list originate from one sample, sequenced in a study of response to subunit inactivated influenza vaccine. TCRdb reprocessed the RT-PCR reads via MiXCR and lists one record per CDR3 protein. The table lists a few hundred thousand distinct CDR3 sequences, around 7.7% of them singletons, with around 14% in the top ten. Sample: PBMCs from blood, taken less than 30 months after vaccination. These receptors were taken from a man aged 50-75 years who received an inactivated influenza vaccine.

CDR3 in DNA: TGTGCCAGCTCACCATCGGTTCCCAATACACTCTCCTACGAGCAGTACTTC. Protein sequence: CASSPSVPNTLSYEQYF. This chain connects TRBV18 to TRBJ2-7; unclear D gene. The V gene's germline CDR1 is KGHSH and CDR2 LQKENI. The length of the CDR3 is 17 residues. The ends were cut back, 2 bases at V and 0 bases at J, with 17 bases in the middle. Combining the CDR3 with reference TRBV18 and TRBJ2-7 gives the whole variable domain NAGVMQNPRHLVRRRGQEARLRCSPMKGHSHVYWYRQLPEEGLKFMVYLQKENIIDESGMPKERFSAEFPKEGPSILRIQQVVRGDSAAYFCASSPSVPNTLSYEQYFGPGTRLTVT.

The V gene is TRBV20-1, the J gene TRBJ1-3; 7 nucleotides align to TRBD1. Trimming removed 5 bases from V and 4 bases from J; junction bases left unmatched: 5. The germline CDR1 and CDR2 sequences are DFQATT and SNEGSKA (reference sequence). This CDR3 is built from 13 residues. As DNA, the CDR3 is TGCAGTGCTTTTAAGACAGGGGGAAACACCATATATTTT. Protein product: CSAFKTGGNTIYF.

This clonotype was seen at least ten times. This rearrangement joins TRBV6-1 to TRBJ2-7; maybe TRBD2 (5 bases). Germline V CDR1 and CDR2: MNHNS, SASEGT. Trimming removed 6 bases at V and 2 bases at J, with 14 bases between. This CDR3 comprises 14 residues. The CDR3 DNA reads as TGTGCCAGCAGCCTAACAGAGGGCCCCTACGAGCAGTACTTC. Translating gives CASSLTEGPYEQYF.

This clonotype was observed a few times. This chain uses TRBV7-9 with TRBJ1-4; a possible D gene is TRBD1 (5 bases). This CDR3 is built from 14 residues. Trimming left V 5 bases short and J 7 bases short, with 14 bases between. Germline assignment: CDR1 SEHNR and CDR2 FQNEAQ (reference sequence). The chain's CDR3 is CASSHGSGLEKLFF. CDR3 sequence (DNA): TGTGCCAGCAGCCATGGATCGGGGCTTGAAAAACTGTTTTTT.

This clonotype was seen a few times. This chain links TRBV12-3 or TRBV12-4 with TRBJ2-2; tentatively, D is TRBD1 or TRBD2 (6 bases each). CDR3 length: 15 amino acids. Trimming removed 2 bases at V and 2 bases at J, with 9 bases between. In DNA, the CDR3 is TGTGCCAGCAGTTTACGCGGGACAAACACCGGGGAGCTGTTTTTT. Encoded protein: CASSLRGTNTGELFF.

The chain uses TRBV20-1 and TRBJ2-3; TRBD1 aligns across 10 bases. CDR3 length equals 16 residues. Trimming took 0 bases from V and 4 from J; bases not matched to a gene: 7. The germline CDR1 and CDR2 sequences are DFQATT and SNEGSKA (reference sequence). CDR3 in DNA: TGCAGTGCTAGAGATTACGGGACAGGGGTCTCAGATACGCAGTATTTT. Translated: CSARDYGTGVSDTQYF.

This clonotype was observed many times. The chain uses TRBV11-2 and TRBJ1-2; D is uncertain. This CDR3 has 13 amino acids. The germline gives CDR1 SGHAT, CDR2 FQNNGV. V was clipped by 3 bases and J by 1 base, with 6 bases between them. CDR3 sequence (DNA): TGTGCCAGCAGCTTCGGGTTTAACTATGGCTACACCTTC. This encodes CASSFGFNYGYTF.

The J gene is TRBJ2-3, the V gene TRBV4-3; 9 bases map to TRBD2. The CDR3 extends over 16 amino acids. Trimming took 3 bases from V and 4 from J; bases not matched to a gene: 8. In germline, CDR1 is LGHNA, CDR2 YSLEER. As DNA, the CDR3 is TGCGCCAGCAGCCATTATAGCGGGAGAGGGGCAGATACGCAGTATTTT. Translating it yields CASSHYSGRGADTQYF.

This clonotype has ten or more counts. The chain combines TRBV29-1 with TRBJ2-1, with D unclear. Trimming pared 3 bases from V and 13 bases from J, leaving 16 bases between. CDR1 is SQVTM, CDR2 ANQGSEA, per germline. CDR3 size: 12 residues. The CDR3 is CSVDPQPFLQFF. In DNA form, the CDR3 reads TGCAGCGTTGATCCCCAGCCCTTTCTACAGTTCTTC.

The V gene is TRBV29-1, the J gene TRBJ2-7; TRBD2 matches 9 bases. The CDR3 has 11 amino acids. V lost 7 bases, J lost 6 bases, and 4 bases stayed unmatched. CDR1 is SQVTM and CDR2 is ANQGSEA in the germline V gene. As DNA, the CDR3 is TGCAGCGCGCGACTAGCGGCCGAGCAGTACTTC. Translating gives CSARLAAEQYF.

The gene calls are TRBV15 and TRBJ1-6; D unresolved. V gave up 0 bases and J gave up 7 bases, with 4 bases separating them. The V gene's germline CDR1 is LNHNV and CDR2 YYDKDF (reference sequence). The CDR3 has 13 amino acids. The CDR3, as DNA: TGTGCCACCAGCAGAGATCGAAATTCACCCCTCCACTTT. Amino acids: CATSRDRNSPLHF.

This clonotype showed up many times. V usage is TRBV4-3 and J usage is TRBJ1-1; no definite D call. V lost 0 bases and J lost 4, with 6 bases in between. Looked up from germline, CDR1 is LGHNA and CDR2 is YSLEER. The CDR3 loop spans 13 amino acids. CDR3 sequence: CASSQDGFTEAFF. The CDR3 nucleotides are TGCGCCAGCAGCCAAGATGGGTTCACTGAAGCTTTCTTT.

This clonotype was seen a few times. The gene calls are TRBV6-2 or TRBV6-3 and TRBJ2-6; the match to TRBD1 covers 8 bases. The CDR3 has 18 amino acids. Germline loops: CDR1 MNHEY, CDR2 SVGEGT. Germline trimming cut 2 bases from V and 0 bases from J; bases unmatched to any gene: 6. In nucleotides, the CDR3 is TGTGCCAGCAGTTACGAGGGGACAGGAACCTCTGGGGCCAACGTCCTGACTTTC. Protein: CASSYEGTGTSGANVLTF.

This clonotype was recorded a few times. Mismatch with germline at one junction end may stem from a read error. The genes are TRBV6-2 or TRBV6-3 and TRBJ2-1, with 12 bases matching TRBD2. This CDR3 has 22 residues. Germline-derived CDR1 and CDR2 are MNHEY and SVGEGT. CDR3 DNA: TGTGCCATCAGTTACCTGGACAGGGTTGGACTAGCGGGGCCGAGCTCCTACAATGAGCAGTTCTTC. The encoded protein is CAISYLDRVGLAGPSSYNEQFF.

This clonotype was picked up a small number of times. The V and J genes are TRBV29-1 and TRBJ2-1; the D is unclear. The CDR3 runs 12 residues. V lost 4 bases and J 4 bases, leaving 8 bases between the germline ends. CDR1 and CDR2 (germline): SQVTM, ANQGSEA. CDR3 region: CSVGPSYNEQFF. The CDR3 DNA follows: TGCAGCGTTGGTCCTTCATACAATGAGCAGTTCTTC.

This rearrangement joins TRBV20-1 to TRBJ2-1, with a possible D match to TRBD2 (5 bases). CDR3 length: 14 residues. The V gene's germline CDR1 is DFQATT and CDR2 SNEGSKA (reference sequence). V gave up 1 base and J gave up 3 bases, with 10 bases separating them. This chain's CDR3 is CSARVGGDYNEQFF. The CDR3 coding sequence is TGCAGTGCTAGAGTAGGAGGAGACTACAATGAGCAGTTCTTC.

The chain uses TRBV20-1 and TRBJ2-2, with D possibly matching TRBD1 (6 bases). CDR1 and CDR2 (germline): DFQATT, SNEGSKA (reference sequence). Trimming shortened V by 2 bases and J by 0 bases, and 10 bases separated the two germline ends. The CDR3 runs to 15 residues. CDR3 bases: TGCAGTGCTAGACCCTGGACAGCGAACACCGGGGAGCTGTTTTTT. Amino acids: CSARPWTANTGELFF.

The chain recombines TRBV20-1 with TRBJ2-5, with TRBD2 matching 9 bases. Per the germline V gene, CDR1 is DFQATT and CDR2 is SNEGSKA (reference sequence). Germline trimming cut 2 bases from V and 4 bases from J; bases unmatched to any gene: 8. The CDR3 has 15 amino acids. CDR3: CSARRSGGRGETQYF. DNA for the CDR3: TGCAGTGCTAGACGCTCCGGCGGGAGGGGAGAGACCCAGTACTTC.

This clonotype was counted at least ten times. The chain uses TRBV20-1 and TRBJ2-1, with D perhaps matching TRBD1 (6 bases). The CDR3 length is 15 residues. V lost 1 base, J lost 7 bases, and 17 bases lay in between. Germline values: CDR1 DFQATT, CDR2 SNEGSKA (reference sequence). CDR3 coding DNA: TGCAGTGCTAGAGTAGGTTCGGGCAGGGGTAATGAGCAGTTCTTC. Its translation is CSARVGSGRGNEQFF.

This clonotype was detected ten times or more. The rearrangement links TRBV20-1 to TRBJ2-5, with D perhaps assigned TRBD1 or TRBD2 (6 bases each). This CDR3 comprises 11 residues. Germline CDR1 is DFQATT and CDR2 is SNEGSKA (reference sequence). The CDR3 sequence: CVTGGRETQYF. In DNA, the CDR3 is TGCGTGACCGGGGGCAGAGAGACCCAGTACTTC.

The chain combines TRBV20-1 with TRBJ2-1, with TRBD1 identical over 8 bases. Germline trimming cut 5 bases from V and 3 bases from J; bases unmatched to any gene: 9. This CDR3 has 15 residues. Germline V gives CDR1 DFQATT, CDR2 SNEGSKA (reference sequence). The CDR3 nucleotides are TGCAGTGCTGGGAAGGTGGGACAGGTCTACAATGAGCAGTTCTTC. This gives the protein CSAGKVGQVYNEQFF.